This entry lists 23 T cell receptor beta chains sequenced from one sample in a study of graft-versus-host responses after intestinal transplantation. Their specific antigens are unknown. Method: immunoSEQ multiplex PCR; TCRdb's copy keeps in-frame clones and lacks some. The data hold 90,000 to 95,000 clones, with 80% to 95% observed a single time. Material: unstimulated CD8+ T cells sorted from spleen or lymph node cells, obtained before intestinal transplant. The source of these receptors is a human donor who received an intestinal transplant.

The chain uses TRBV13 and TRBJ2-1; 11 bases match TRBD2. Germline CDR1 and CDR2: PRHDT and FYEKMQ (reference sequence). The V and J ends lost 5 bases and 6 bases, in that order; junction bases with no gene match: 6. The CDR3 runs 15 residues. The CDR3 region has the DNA TGTGCCAGCAGCAATAGCGGGAGGGCTCGCAATGAGCAGTTCTTC. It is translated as CASSNSGRARNEQFF.

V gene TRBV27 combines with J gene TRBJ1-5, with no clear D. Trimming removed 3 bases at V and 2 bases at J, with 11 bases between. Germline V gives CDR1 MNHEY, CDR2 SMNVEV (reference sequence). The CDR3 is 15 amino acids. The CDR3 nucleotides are TGTGCCAGCAGTTTTGGCCGAGGAGGCAATCAGCCCCAGCATTTT. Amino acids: CASSFGRGGNQPQHF.

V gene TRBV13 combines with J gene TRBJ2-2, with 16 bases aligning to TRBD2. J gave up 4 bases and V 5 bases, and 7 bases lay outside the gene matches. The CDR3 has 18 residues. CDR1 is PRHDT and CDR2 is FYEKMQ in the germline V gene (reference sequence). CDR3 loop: CASSKGLAGGPGTGELFF. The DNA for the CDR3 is TGTGCCAGCAGCAAGGGACTAGCGGGAGGGCCGGGCACCGGGGAGCTGTTTTTT.

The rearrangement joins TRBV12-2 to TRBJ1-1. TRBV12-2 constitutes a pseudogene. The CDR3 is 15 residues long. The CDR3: CASRLAVTPGTEAFF. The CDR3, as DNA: TGTGCAAGTCGCTTAGCGGTAACGCCCGGCACTGAAGCTTTCTTT.

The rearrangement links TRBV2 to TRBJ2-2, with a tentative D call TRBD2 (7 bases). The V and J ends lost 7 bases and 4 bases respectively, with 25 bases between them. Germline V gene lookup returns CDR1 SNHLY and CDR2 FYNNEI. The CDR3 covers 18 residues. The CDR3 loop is CASNTGTNKGVGTGELFF. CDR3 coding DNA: TGTGCCAGCAATACAGGGACTAATAAGGGGGTTGGCACCGGGGAGCTGTTTTTT. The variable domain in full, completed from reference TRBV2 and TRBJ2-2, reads EPEVTQTPSHQVTQMGQEVILRCVPISNHLYFYWYRQILGQKVEFLVSFYNNEISEKSEIFDDQFSVERPDGSNFTLKIRSTKLEDSAMYFCASNTGTNKGVGTGELFFGEGSRLTVL.

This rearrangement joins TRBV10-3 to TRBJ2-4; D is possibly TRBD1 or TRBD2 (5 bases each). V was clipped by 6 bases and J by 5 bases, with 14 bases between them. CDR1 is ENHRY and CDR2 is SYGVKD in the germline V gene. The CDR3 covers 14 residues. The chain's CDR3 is CAIRDGHGENIQYF. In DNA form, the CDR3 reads TGTGCCATCAGAGACGGACACGGGGAAAACATTCAGTACTTC.

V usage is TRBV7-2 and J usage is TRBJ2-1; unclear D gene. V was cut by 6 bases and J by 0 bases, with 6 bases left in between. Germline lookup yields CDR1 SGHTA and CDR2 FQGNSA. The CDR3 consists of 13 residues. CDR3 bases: TGTGCCAGCAGGAAATACTCCTACAATGAGCAGTTCTTC. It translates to CASRKYSYNEQFF. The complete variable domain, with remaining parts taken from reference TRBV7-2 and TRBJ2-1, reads GAGVSQSPSNKVTEKGKDVELRCDPISGHTALYWYRQSLGQGLEFLIYFQGNSAPDKSGLPSDRFSAERTGGSVSTLTIQRTQQEDSAVYLCASRKYSYNEQFFGPGTRLTVL.

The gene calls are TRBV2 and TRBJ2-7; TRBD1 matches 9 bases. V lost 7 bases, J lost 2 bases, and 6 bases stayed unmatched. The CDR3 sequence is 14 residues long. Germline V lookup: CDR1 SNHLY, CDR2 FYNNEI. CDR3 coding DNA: TGTGCCAGCAAAACGACAGGGGGGACCTACGAGCAGTACTTC. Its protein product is CASKTTGGTYEQYF.

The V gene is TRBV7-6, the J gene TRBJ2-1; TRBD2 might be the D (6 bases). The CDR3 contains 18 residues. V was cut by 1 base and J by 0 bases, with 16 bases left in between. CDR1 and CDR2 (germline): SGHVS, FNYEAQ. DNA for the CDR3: TGTGCCAGCAGCTTAGACTCGGCGGGGTGGAGCTCCTACAATGAGCAGTTCTTC. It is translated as CASSLDSAGWSSYNEQFF. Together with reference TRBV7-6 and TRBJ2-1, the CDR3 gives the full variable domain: GAGVSQSPRYKVTKRGQDVALRCDPISGHVSLYWYRQALGQGPEFLTYFNYEAQQDKSGLPNDRFSAERPEGSISTLTIQRTEQRDSAMYRCASSLDSAGWSSYNEQFFGPGTRLTVL.

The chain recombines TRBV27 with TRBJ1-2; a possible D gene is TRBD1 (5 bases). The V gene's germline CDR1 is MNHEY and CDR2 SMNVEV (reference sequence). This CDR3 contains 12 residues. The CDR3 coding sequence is TGTGTCTGGACAAAAGGGACCCCTGGCTACACCTTC. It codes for CVWTKGTPGYTF.

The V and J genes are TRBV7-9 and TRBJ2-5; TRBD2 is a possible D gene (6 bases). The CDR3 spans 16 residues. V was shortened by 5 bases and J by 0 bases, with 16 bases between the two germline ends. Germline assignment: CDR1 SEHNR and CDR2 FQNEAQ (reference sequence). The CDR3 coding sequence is TGTGCCAGCAGCGTAGAAAGCGGGTCATACCAAGAGACCCAGTACTTC. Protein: CASSVESGSYQETQYF.

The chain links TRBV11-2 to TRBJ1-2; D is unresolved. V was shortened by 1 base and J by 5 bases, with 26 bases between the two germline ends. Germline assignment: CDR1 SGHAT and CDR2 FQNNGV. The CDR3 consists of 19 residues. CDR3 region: CASSLAQAADPPAEYGYTF. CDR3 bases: TGTGCCAGCAGCTTAGCCCAAGCAGCGGATCCCCCGGCGGAATATGGCTACACCTTC.

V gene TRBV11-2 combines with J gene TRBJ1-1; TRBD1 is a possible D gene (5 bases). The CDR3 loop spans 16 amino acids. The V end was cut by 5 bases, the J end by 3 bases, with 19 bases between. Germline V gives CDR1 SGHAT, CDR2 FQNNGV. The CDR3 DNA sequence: TGTGCCAGCAGCCTACAACATCAGGGTGGGTACACTGAAGCTTTCTTT. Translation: CASSLQHQGGYTEAFF.

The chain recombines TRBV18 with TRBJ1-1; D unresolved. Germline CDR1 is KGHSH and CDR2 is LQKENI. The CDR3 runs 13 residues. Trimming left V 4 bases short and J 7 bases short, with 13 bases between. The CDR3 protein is CASSLRGGFEAFF. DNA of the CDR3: TGTGCCAGCTCACTTCGCGGTGGTTTTGAAGCTTTCTTT.

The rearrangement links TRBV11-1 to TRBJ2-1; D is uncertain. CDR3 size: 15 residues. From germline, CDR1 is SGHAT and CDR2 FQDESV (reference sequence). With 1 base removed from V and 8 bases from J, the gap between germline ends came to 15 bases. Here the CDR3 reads CASSLGIGQLHEQFF. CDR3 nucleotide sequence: TGTGCCAGCAGCTTAGGTATCGGTCAACTTCATGAGCAGTTCTTC. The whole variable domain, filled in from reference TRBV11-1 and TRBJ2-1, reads EAEVAQSPRYKITEKSQAVAFWCDPISGHATLYWYRQILGQGPELLVQFQDESVVDDSQLPKDRFSAERLKGVDSTLKIQPAELGDSAMYLCASSLGIGQLHEQFFGPGTRLTVL.

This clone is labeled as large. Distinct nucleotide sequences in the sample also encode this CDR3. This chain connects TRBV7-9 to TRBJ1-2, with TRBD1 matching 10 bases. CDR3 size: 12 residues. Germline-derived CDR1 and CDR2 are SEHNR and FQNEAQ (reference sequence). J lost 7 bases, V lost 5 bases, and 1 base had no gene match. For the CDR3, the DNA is TGTGCCAGCAGCGGGACAGGGGTTGGCTACACCTTC. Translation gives CASSGTGVGYTF.

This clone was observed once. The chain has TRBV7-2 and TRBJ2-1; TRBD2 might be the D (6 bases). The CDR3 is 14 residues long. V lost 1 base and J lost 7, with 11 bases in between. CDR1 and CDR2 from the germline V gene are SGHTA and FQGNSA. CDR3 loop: CASSLGGLTNEQFF. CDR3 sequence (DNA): TGTGCCAGCAGCTTAGGGGGACTGACTAATGAGCAGTTCTTC.

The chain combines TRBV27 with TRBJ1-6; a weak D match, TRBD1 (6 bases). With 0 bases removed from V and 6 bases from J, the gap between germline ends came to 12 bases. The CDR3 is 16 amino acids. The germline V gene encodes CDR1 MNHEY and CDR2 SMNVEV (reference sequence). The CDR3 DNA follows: TGTGCCAGCAGTTTATCGTTCGACAGGTTTAATTCACCCCTCCACTTT. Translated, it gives CASSLSFDRFNSPLHF.

The CDR3 here is CAWSSGARTDTQYF. The CDR3 nucleotides read TGTGCCTGGAGTTCAGGGGCCCGCACAGATACGCAGTATTTT. The V and J genes are TRBV30 and TRBJ2-3; possibly TRBD1 for D (6 bases). V dropped 2 bases and J dropped 1 base, with 10 bases sitting between them. In germline, CDR1 is GTSNPN, CDR2 SVGIG (reference sequence). This CDR3 is built from 14 residues.

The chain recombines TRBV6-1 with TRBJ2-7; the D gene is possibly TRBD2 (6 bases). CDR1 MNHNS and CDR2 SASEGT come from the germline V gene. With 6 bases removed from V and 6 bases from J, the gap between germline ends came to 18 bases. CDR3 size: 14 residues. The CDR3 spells CASSHRDFGAEQYF. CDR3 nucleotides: TGTGCCAGCAGCCACCGGGACTTCGGTGCCGAGCAGTACTTC.

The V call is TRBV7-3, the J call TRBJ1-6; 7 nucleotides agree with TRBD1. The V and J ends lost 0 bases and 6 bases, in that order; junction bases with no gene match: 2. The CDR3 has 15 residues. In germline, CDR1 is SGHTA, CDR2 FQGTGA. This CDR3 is CASSLTQGSNSPLHF. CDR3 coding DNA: TGTGCCAGCAGCTTAACACAGGGGTCTAATTCACCCCTCCACTTT.

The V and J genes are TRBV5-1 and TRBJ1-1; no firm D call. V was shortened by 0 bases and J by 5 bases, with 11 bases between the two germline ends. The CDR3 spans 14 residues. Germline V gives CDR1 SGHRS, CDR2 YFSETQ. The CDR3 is CASSLELSETEAFF. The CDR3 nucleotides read TGCGCCAGCAGCTTGGAACTTTCGGAGACTGAAGCTTTCTTT.

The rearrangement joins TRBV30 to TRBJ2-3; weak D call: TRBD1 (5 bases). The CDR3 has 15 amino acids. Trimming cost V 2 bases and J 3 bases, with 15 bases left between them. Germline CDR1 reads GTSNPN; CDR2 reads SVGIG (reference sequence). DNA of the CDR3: TGTGCCTGGAGTATCGACAGCACCAAAACAGATACGCAGTATTTT. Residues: CAWSIDSTKTDTQYF.